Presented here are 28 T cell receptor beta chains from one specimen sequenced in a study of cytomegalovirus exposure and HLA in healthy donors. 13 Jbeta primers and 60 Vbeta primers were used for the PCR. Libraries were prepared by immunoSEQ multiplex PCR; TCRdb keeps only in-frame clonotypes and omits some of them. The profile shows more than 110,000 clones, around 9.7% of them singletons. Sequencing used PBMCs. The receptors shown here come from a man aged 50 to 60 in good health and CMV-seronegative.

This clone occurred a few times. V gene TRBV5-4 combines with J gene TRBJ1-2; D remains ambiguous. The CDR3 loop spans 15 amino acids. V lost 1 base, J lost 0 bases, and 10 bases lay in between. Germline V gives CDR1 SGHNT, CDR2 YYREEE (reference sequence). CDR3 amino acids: CASSLWASANYGYTF. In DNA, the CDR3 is TGTGCCAGCAGCTTGTGGGCATCAGCTAACTATGGCTACACCTTC.

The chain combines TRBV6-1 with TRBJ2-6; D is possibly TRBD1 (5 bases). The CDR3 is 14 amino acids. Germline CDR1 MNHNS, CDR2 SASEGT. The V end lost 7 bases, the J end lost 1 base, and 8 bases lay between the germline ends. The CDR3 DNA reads TGTGCCAGCAAGCGACAGTCTGGGGCCAACGTCCTGACTTTC. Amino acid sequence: CASKRQSGANVLTF.

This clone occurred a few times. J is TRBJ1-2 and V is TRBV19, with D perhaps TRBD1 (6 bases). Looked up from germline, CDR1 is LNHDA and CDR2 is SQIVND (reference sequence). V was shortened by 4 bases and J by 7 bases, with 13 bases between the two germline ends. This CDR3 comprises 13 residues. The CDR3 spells CASSNREWSGYTF. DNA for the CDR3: TGTGCCAGTAGTAACAGGGAATGGTCTGGCTACACCTTC.

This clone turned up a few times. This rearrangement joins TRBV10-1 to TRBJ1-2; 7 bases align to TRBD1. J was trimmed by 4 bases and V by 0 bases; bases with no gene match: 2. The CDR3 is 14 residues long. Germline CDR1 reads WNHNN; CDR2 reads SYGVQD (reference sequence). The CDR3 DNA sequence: TGCGCCAGCAGTGAGTCCGGGACAGCCTATGGCTACACCTTC. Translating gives CASSESGTAYGYTF.

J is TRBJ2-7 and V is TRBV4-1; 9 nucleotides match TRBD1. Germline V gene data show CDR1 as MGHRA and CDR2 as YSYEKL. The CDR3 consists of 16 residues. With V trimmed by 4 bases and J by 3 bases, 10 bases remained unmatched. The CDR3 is CASSRLPGQGDYEQYF. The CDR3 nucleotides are TGCGCCAGCAGCCGGTTACCGGGACAGGGTGACTACGAGCAGTACTTC.

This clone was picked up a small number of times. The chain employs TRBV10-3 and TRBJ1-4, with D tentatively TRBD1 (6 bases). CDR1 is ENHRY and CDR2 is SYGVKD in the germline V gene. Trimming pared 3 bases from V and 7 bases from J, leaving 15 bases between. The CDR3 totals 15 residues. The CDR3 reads CAISDTVTGGEKLFF. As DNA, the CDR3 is TGTGCCATCAGTGATACCGTGACAGGCGGTGAAAAACTGTTTTTT.

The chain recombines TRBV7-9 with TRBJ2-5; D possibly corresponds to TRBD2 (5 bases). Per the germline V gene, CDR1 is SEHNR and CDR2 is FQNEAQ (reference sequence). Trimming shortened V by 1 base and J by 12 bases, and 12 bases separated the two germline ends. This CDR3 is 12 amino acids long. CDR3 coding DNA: TGTGCCAGCAGCTTAGATTTCCGGGGAAAGTACTTC. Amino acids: CASSLDFRGKYF.

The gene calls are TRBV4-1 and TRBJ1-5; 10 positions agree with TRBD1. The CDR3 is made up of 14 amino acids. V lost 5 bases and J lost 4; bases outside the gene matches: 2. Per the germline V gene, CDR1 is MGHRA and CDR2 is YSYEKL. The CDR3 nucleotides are TGCGCCAGCAGCGCGGGACAGGGGAATCAGCCCCAGCATTTT. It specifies CASSAGQGNQPQHF.

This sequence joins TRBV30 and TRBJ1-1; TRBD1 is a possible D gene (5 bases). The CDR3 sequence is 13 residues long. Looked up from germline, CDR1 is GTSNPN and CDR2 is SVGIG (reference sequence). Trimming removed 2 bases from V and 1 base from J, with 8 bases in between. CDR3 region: CAWSLQGNTEAFF. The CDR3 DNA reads TGTGCCTGGAGTCTCCAGGGGAACACTGAAGCTTTCTTT.

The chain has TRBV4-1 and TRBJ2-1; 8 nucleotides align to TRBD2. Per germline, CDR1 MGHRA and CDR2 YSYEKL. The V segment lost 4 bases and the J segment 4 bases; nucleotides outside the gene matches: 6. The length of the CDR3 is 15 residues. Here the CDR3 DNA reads TGCGCCAGCAGCCCCGGGGGGGCCCCGTACAATGAGCAGTTCTTC. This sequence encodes CASSPGGAPYNEQFF.

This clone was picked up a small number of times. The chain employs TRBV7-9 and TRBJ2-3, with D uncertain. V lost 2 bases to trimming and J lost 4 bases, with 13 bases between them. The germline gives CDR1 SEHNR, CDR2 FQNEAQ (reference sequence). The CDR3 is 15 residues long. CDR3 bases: TGTGCCAGCAGCTTACGCCGAAATGGAGCAGATACGCAGTATTTT. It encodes CASSLRRNGADTQYF.

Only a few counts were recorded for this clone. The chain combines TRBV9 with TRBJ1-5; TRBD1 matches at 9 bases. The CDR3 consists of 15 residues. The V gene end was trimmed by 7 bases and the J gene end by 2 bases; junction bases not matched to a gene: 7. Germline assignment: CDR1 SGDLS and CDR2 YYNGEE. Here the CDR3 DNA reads TGTGCCAGCCACAGGGGGCGACGCGGCAATCAGCCCCAGCATTTT. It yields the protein CASHRGRRGNQPQHF.

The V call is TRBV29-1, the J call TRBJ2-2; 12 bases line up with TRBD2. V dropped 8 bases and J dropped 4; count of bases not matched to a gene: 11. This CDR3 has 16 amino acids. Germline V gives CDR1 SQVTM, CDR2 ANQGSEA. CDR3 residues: CSTASGGALGTGELFF. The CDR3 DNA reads TGCAGCACGGCTAGCGGGGGGGCCTTGGGCACCGGGGAGCTGTTTTTT.

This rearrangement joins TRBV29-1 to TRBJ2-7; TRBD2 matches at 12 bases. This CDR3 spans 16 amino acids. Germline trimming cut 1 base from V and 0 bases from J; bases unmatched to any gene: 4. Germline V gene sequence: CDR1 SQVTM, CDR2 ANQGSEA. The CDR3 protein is CSVEGTSGISSYEQYF. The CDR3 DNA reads TGCAGCGTTGAAGGGACTAGCGGGATCAGCTCCTACGAGCAGTACTTC.

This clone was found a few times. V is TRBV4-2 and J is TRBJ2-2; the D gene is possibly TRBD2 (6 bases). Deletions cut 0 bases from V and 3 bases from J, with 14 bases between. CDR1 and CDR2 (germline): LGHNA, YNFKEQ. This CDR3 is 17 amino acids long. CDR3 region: CASSQDSGGTYTGELFF. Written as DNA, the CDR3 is TGTGCCAGCAGCCAAGATAGTGGAGGGACGTACACCGGGGAGCTGTTTTTT.

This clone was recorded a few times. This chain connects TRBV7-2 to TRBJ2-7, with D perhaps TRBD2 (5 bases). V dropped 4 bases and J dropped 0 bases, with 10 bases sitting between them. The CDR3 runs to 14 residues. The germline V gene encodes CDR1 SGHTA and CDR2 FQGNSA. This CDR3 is CASSSLGSSYEQYF. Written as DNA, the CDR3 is TGTGCCAGCAGCTCCCTTGGGAGCTCCTACGAGCAGTACTTC.

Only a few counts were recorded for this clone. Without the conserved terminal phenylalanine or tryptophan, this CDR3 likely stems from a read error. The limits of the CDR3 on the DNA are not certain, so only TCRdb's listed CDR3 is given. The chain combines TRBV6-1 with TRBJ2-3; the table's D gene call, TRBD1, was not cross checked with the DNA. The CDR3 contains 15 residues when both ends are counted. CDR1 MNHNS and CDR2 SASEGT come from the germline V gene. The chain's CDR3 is CASSGDRGSTDTKYL.

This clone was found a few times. The CDR3: CASSQLGTSGETYNEQFF. The CDR3 coding sequence is TGTGCCAGCAGCCAATTAGGGACTAGCGGGGAAACCTACAATGAGCAGTTCTTC. The genes are TRBV4-2 and TRBJ2-1; 13 bases align to TRBD2. The CDR3 runs to 18 residues. J lost 2 bases, V lost 2 bases, and 6 bases had no gene match. Germline V gene lookup returns CDR1 LGHNA and CDR2 YNFKEQ.

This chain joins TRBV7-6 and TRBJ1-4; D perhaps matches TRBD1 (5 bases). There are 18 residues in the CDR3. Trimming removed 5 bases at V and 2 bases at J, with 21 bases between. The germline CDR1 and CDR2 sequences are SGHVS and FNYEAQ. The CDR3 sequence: CASSRDWGGGGTNEKLFF. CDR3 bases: TGTGCCAGCAGCCGAGACTGGGGGGGAGGAGGGACTAATGAAAAACTGTTTTTT.

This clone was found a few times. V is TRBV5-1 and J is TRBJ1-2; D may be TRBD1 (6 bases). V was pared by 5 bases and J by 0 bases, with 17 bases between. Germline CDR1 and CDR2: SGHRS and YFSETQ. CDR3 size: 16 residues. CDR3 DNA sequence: TGCGCCAGCAGTCTACAGGGAAGTACAGCTAACTATGGCTACACCTTC. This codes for CASSLQGSTANYGYTF.

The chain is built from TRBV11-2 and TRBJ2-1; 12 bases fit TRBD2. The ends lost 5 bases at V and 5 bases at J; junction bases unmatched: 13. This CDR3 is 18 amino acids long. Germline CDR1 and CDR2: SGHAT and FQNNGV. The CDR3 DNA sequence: TGTGCCAGCAGCACCCGACTAGCGGGAGAACTCCTAAACAATGAGCAGTTCTTC. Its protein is CASSTRLAGELLNNEQFF.

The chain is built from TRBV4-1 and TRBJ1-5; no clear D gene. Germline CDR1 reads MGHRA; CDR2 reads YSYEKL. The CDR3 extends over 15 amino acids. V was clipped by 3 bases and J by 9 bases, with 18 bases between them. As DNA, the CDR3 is TGCGCCAGCAGCCAGGAGGTGAGGGAGGAGATGCCCCAGCATTTT. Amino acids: CASSQEVREEMPQHF.

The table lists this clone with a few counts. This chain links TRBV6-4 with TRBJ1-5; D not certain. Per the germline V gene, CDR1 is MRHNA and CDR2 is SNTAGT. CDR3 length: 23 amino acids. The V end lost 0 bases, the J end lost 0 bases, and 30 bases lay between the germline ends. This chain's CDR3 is CASSDSAPFDILSQAHSNQPQHF. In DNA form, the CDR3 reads TGTGCCAGCAGTGACTCGGCCCCATTCGACATTCTGAGTCAGGCACATAGCAATCAGCCCCAGCATTTT.

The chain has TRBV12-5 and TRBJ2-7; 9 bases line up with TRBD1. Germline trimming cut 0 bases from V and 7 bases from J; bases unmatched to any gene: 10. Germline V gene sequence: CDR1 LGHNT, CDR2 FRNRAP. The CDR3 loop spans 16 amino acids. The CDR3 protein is CASGLVQGAGGSEQYF. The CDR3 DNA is TGTGCTAGTGGTTTGGTACAGGGGGCCGGTGGAAGTGAGCAGTACTTC.

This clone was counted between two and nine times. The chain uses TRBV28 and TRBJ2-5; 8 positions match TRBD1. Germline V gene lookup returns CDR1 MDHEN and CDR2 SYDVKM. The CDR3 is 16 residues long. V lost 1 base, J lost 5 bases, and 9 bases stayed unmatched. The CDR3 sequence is CASSLSIGQGGETQYF. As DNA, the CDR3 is TGTGCCAGCAGTTTATCCATTGGACAGGGTGGGGAGACCCAGTACTTC.

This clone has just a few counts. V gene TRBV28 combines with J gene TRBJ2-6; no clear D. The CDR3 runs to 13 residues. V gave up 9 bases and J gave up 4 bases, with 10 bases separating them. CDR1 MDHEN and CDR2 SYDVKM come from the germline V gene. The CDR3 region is CASLESGANVLTF. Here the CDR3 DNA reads TGTGCCAGTCTAGAGTCCGGGGCCAACGTCCTGACTTTC.

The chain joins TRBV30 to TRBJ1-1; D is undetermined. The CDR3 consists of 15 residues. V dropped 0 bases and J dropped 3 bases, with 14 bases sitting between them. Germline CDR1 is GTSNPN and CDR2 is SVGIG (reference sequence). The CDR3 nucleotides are TGTGCCTGGAGTGTACTCGCGAGCGGCGACACTGAAGCTTTCTTT. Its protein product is CAWSVLASGDTEAFF.

The CDR3 DNA is TGTGCCAGCAGTGAGGTAACGCAGTATTTT. Translating gives CASSEVTQYF. The chain joins TRBV6-6 to TRBJ2-3; D is undetermined. V lost 5 bases and J lost 9, with 6 bases in between. Per the germline V gene, CDR1 is MNHNY and CDR2 is SVGAGI (reference sequence). This CDR3 comprises 10 residues.